A single sample gave rise to the 22 T cell receptor beta chains below, sequenced in a study of blood T cell repertoires in COVID-19. Profiling relied on immunoSEQ multiplex PCR, and the TCRdb table lists in-frame clones only, not all of them. The sample yields about 280,000 clones, approximately 86% seen once. Sequencing was performed on peripheral blood. The receptors were gathered from a woman in her seventies with COVID-19, enrolled during active disease.

In this sample, this clone turned up once. This chain uses TRBV5-1 with TRBJ2-3; 11 nucleotides match TRBD2. The junction had 5 bases not matched to a gene; V was cut back by 3 bases and J by 2 bases. This CDR3 spans 16 amino acids. The V gene's germline CDR1 is SGHRS and CDR2 YFSETQ. CDR3 sequence: CASSSGTSGDTDTQYF. The CDR3, as DNA: TGCGCCAGCAGCTCAGGGACTAGCGGAGACACAGATACGCAGTATTTT.

The chain joins TRBV4-2 to TRBJ2-1; D call uncertain. Germline CDR1 and CDR2: LGHNA and YNFKEQ. The CDR3 extends over 13 amino acids. Trimming pared 0 bases from V and 5 bases from J, leaving 5 bases between. The DNA of the CDR3 is TGTGCCAGCAGCCAAGAATTAGACAATGAGCAGTTCTTC. Amino acids: CASSQELDNEQFF.

This clone was counted a few times. V usage is TRBV5-1 and J usage is TRBJ1-1; no reliable D call. Trimming took 1 base from V and 1 from J, leaving 11 bases between them. Germline V gene data show CDR1 as SGHRS and CDR2 as YFSETQ. The CDR3 runs 15 residues. As DNA, the CDR3 is TGCGCCAGCAGCTTGTTAGGCAGCGCGAACACTGAAGCTTTCTTT. This gives the protein CASSLLGSANTEAFF.

The chain is built from TRBV6-5 and TRBJ2-3, with unresolved D. The CDR3 has 14 residues. From germline, CDR1 is MNHEY and CDR2 SVGAGI. V lost 6 bases and J lost 0, with 10 bases in between. The CDR3 protein is CASRRRPSTDTQYF. The CDR3 nucleotides read TGTGCCAGCAGACGCAGGCCTAGCACAGATACGCAGTATTTT.

This clone was seen only once. This rearrangement joins TRBV27 to TRBJ1-6; D might be TRBD1 (6 bases). The CDR3 runs to 13 residues. CDR1 MNHEY and CDR2 SMNVEV come from the germline V gene (reference sequence). The ends were cut back, 5 bases at V and 7 bases at J, with 9 bases in the middle. The CDR3 bases are TGTGCCAGCAGTCAGGGGCAGAATTCACCCCTCCACTTT. It translates to CASSQGQNSPLHF.

This clone came up once. The chain links TRBV19 to TRBJ2-7; TRBD2 aligns across 9 bases. V dropped 2 bases and J dropped 3; count of bases not matched to a gene: 5. CDR3 length equals 15 residues. Germline values: CDR1 LNHDA, CDR2 SQIVND (reference sequence). The CDR3 region is CASSISQRGVYEQYF. DNA of the CDR3: TGTGCCAGTAGTATAAGCCAGCGGGGGGTCTACGAGCAGTACTTC.

V is TRBV24-1 and J is TRBJ2-3, with unresolved D. The CDR3 spans 14 residues. Between the trimmed V and J ends, which lost 3 bases and 4 bases, there was a span of 10 bases. The germline V gene encodes CDR1 KGHDR and CDR2 SFDVKD. Here the CDR3 reads CATSDTGFADTQYF. The CDR3 DNA sequence: TGTGCCACCAGTGATACCGGGTTCGCAGATACGCAGTATTTT.

V is TRBV28 and J is TRBJ2-1; TRBD2 agrees at 9 bases. The CDR3 covers 14 residues. Trimming took 5 bases from V and 4 from J; bases not matched to a gene: 3. CDR1 is MDHEN and CDR2 is SYDVKM in the germline V gene. The CDR3 protein is CASSPLAGYNEQFF. CDR3 bases: TGTGCCAGCAGTCCCCTAGCGGGGTACAATGAGCAGTTCTTC.

The J gene is TRBJ2-5, the V gene TRBV18, with D possibly being TRBD1 (6 bases). The V end was cut by 6 bases, the J end by 5 bases, with 13 bases between. The germline CDR1 and CDR2 sequences are KGHSH and LQKENI. The CDR3 extends over 13 amino acids. The CDR3 DNA follows: TGTGCCAGCTCTCCCCGTAGGGGGGAGACCCAGTACTTC. This sequence encodes CASSPRRGETQYF.

The chain couples TRBV19 to TRBJ1-2; no definite D call. CDR3 size: 14 residues. Trimming left V 7 bases short and J 0 bases short, with 12 bases between. In germline, CDR1 is LNHDA, CDR2 SQIVND (reference sequence). This CDR3 reads CASIADGANYGYTF. In DNA, the CDR3 is TGTGCCAGTATCGCCGACGGGGCTAACTATGGCTACACCTTC.

The chain recombines TRBV6-5 with TRBJ1-5; 7 nucleotides agree with TRBD1. J lost 7 bases, V lost 2 bases, and 5 bases had no gene match. The germline gives CDR1 MNHEY, CDR2 SVGAGI. The CDR3 sequence is 14 residues long. For the CDR3, the DNA is TGTGCCAGCAGTTACCGACAGGGTATGCAGCCCCAGCATTTT. Amino acid sequence: CASSYRQGMQPQHF.

The chain has TRBV4-3 and TRBJ1-3; a weak D match, TRBD1 (5 bases). The CDR3 runs 15 residues. Germline V gene data show CDR1 as LGHNA and CDR2 as YSLEER. V was clipped by 4 bases and J by 8 bases, with 18 bases between them. In DNA, the CDR3 is TGCGCCAGCAGCCTCGGCCTCCGTATAGGGGACACCATATATTTT. Translation: CASSLGLRIGDTIYF.

V gene TRBV12-3 or TRBV12-4 combines with J gene TRBJ2-7; no definite D call. The CDR3 contains 11 residues. V was pared by 4 bases and J by 3 bases, with 4 bases between. The CDR3 here is CASSSLYEQYF. CDR3 nucleotide sequence: TGTGCCAGCAGTTCTCTCTACGAGCAGTACTTC.

The chain recombines TRBV27 with TRBJ2-4; 8 positions agree with TRBD2. In germline, CDR1 is MNHEY, CDR2 SMNVEV (reference sequence). The CDR3 is 18 residues long. With V trimmed by 5 bases and J by 0 bases, 12 bases remained unmatched. CDR3 DNA sequence: TGTGCCAGCAGTCTCTCCGGGGGGGGGATTTTAGCCAAAAACATTCAGTACTTC. It specifies CASSLSGGGILAKNIQYF.

V gene TRBV28 combines with J gene TRBJ2-1, with 10 nucleotides matching TRBD1. Trimming took 5 bases from V and 4 from J; bases not matched to a gene: 5. The CDR3 length is 15 residues. Germline V gene data show CDR1 as MDHEN and CDR2 as SYDVKM. This chain's CDR3 is CASSQTGGAYNEQFF. CDR3 bases: TGTGCCAGCAGTCAGACAGGGGGCGCGTACAATGAGCAGTTCTTC.

This clone was observed a single time. The chain is built from TRBV5-4 and TRBJ1-2; possibly TRBD1 for D (6 bases). Germline values: CDR1 SGHNT, CDR2 YYREEE (reference sequence). The CDR3 loop spans 13 amino acids. V lost 4 bases and J lost 4, with 11 bases in between. The CDR3 coding sequence is TGTGCCAGCAGCGTCGGGACACCCTATGGCTACACCTTC. It encodes CASSVGTPYGYTF. Full variable domain (remainder filled in from reference TRBV5-4 and TRBJ1-2): ETGVTQSPTHLIKTRGQQVTLRCSSQSGHNTVSWYQQALGQGPQFIFQYYREEENGRGNFPPRFSGLQFPNYSSELNVNALELDDSALYLCASSVGTPYGYTFGSGTRLTVV.

The V gene is TRBV29-1, the J gene TRBJ2-5, with D possibly TRBD1 on 5 matching bases. V gave up 2 bases and J gave up 1 base, with 11 bases separating them. Per the germline V gene, CDR1 is SQVTM and CDR2 is ANQGSEA. The CDR3 is made up of 14 amino acids. The CDR3 is CSVELGAAQETQYF. The CDR3, as DNA: TGCAGCGTTGAATTAGGGGCGGCCCAAGAGACCCAGTACTTC. The variable domain in full, completed from reference TRBV29-1 and TRBJ2-5, reads SAVISQKPSRDICQRGTSLTIQCQVDSQVTMMFWYRQQPGQSLTLIATANQGSEATYESGFVIDKFPISRPNLTFSTLTVSNMSPEDSSIYLCSVELGAAQETQYFGPGTRLLVL.

V gene TRBV10-3 combines with J gene TRBJ1-3; D is undetermined. V lost 0 bases to trimming and J lost 2 bases, with 5 bases between them. CDR1 is ENHRY, CDR2 SYGVKD, per germline. This CDR3 spans 14 amino acids. This CDR3 is CAISESTPGNTIYF. CDR3 DNA: TGTGCCATCAGTGAGTCGACTCCTGGAAACACCATATATTTT.

The rearrangement uses TRBV19 and TRBJ1-5; weak D call: TRBD1 (5 bases). Trimming removed 6 bases at V and 0 bases at J, with 9 bases between. Germline CDR1 is LNHDA and CDR2 is SQIVND (reference sequence). The CDR3 consists of 14 residues. CDR3 sequence: CASRADSSNQPQHF. The CDR3 region has the DNA TGTGCCAGTAGGGCCGACAGTAGCAATCAGCCCCAGCATTTT.

The chain employs TRBV5-1 and TRBJ2-7, with 10 nucleotides matching TRBD2. V lost 4 bases, J lost 4 bases, and 5 bases stayed unmatched. The length of the CDR3 is 14 residues. The germline CDR1 and CDR2 sequences are SGHRS and YFSETQ. CDR3 region: CASSPASGGYEQYF. The CDR3, as DNA: TGCGCCAGCAGCCCAGCTAGCGGGGGTTACGAGCAGTACTTC.

The gene calls are TRBV30 and TRBJ2-3; a possible D gene is TRBD2 (5 bases). The CDR3 is 13 amino acids. Germline V gene lookup returns CDR1 GTSNPN and CDR2 SVGIG (reference sequence). Deletions cut 2 bases from V and 0 bases from J, with 6 bases between. The CDR3 nucleotides read TGTGCCTGGAGTAGCGGTAGCACAGATACGCAGTATTTT. This translates into CAWSSGSTDTQYF.

The CDR3 region has the DNA TGTGCCAGCAGCTTCGGACAGTTCACAGATACGCAGTATTTT. Its protein is CASSFGQFTDTQYF. The chain joins TRBV7-2 to TRBJ2-3; the D gene is possibly TRBD1 (6 bases). Trimming removed 3 bases from V and 2 bases from J, with 9 bases in between. The CDR3 sequence is 14 residues long. Germline V gene data show CDR1 as SGHTA and CDR2 as FQGNSA.